This T cell receptor (beta chain) appears in the sequencing data of a study of PD-1 blockade in mismatch repair-deficient tumors. Study observations and caveats: Tumor-resident clones, often undetectable pretreatment in blood, expanded then contracted after pembrolizumab.

This CDR3 spans 14 amino acids. Per the germline V gene, CDR1 is SGHAT and CDR2 is FQNNGV. Some clones are missing from TCRdb's copy, which holds only in-frame ones; the method was immunoSEQ multiplex PCR. Here the sample spans approximately 63,000 clones, approximately 89% being singletons. As for this clone: The target antigen is unknown.

The origin of this receptor is an adult with mismatch repair-deficient cancer. V usage is TRBV11-2 and J usage is TRBJ2-5; no reliable D call. The better agreement between TRBJ2-7 and the DNA end casts doubt on the J call. Specimen: peripheral blood, collected 52 weeks after starting pembrolizumab. CDR3 nucleotides: TGTGCCAGCAGCTTAGATGCTGGGACCTACGAGCAGTACTTC. Its protein product is CASSLDAGTYEQYF.